This TCR beta chain was retrieved from a study of blood T cell repertoires in COVID-19. This CDR3 comprises 12 residues. V trimming: 8 bases; J trimming: 7 bases; junction bases outside the gene matches: 3. The protocol was immunoSEQ multiplex PCR, while the TCRdb copy is restricted to in-frame clones and leaves out a portion. The table records over 11,000 clones, roughly 87% of them present only once. Sequencing was carried out using peripheral blood. The V call is TRBV12-3 or TRBV12-4, the J call TRBJ2-3; 10 bases are shared with TRBD1. The sequence was obtained from a human donor in a cohort sampled during active COVID-19. CDR3 nucleotide sequence: TGTGCCAGCGGGACAGGGGTAAATACGCAGTATTTT. Translated: CASGTGVNTQYF.